This TCR beta chain was obtained from a study of blood T cell repertoires in COVID-19 (dated by TCRdb to between 2020 and 2021). With respect to the entire study: Samples from collaborators originated in the United States, Italy and Spain and spanned both the acute and convalescent phases of COVID-19. The material from the prospective study consisted of cDNA or gDNA derived from T cells, B-cell-depleted T cells, or PBMCs. The dataset comprised deeply sampled blood TCRbeta repertoires from subjects exposed to, actively infected with, or recovered from COVID-19. The repertoires were made available in a free public database intended to serve as a resource for research on the immune response to SARS-CoV-2. Samples were obtained from the ongoing ImmuneRACE study (first 160 participants) and from 1,000 to 1,500 subjects provided by 6 global collaborators. The sample metadata nearly always contained a de-identified subject ID, COVID-19 status, age in years and sex. Where available, HLA class I and class II types were taken from metadata supplied by the sample provider and were not determined by assay-based typing.

Comment on this clone: What this receptor recognizes is not known. No base qualities exist here, and no much larger clone lies one base off it.

The germline V gene sets CDR1 to SGDLS and CDR2 to YYNGEE. The CDR3 measures 14 amino acids from cysteine to phenylalanine. Only the CDR3 part of the read is kept: 42 bases, read in frame from the first base. The trim is 4 bases for V and 4 bases for J, with a gap of 11 bases between the germline ends. One collaborating source in Seattle enrolled patients while the patients were actively infected and followed the patients over time throughout the course of disease. The collaborating institutions used their own protocols to collect whole blood in K2EDTA tubes. For TCRbeta analysis, collaborator samples were shipped as frozen whole blood, as isolated PBMCs, or as DNA extracted from either sample type. The immunoSEQ Assay, a bias-controlled multiplex PCR, was used to amplify TCRbeta CDR3 regions from genomic DNA. In the original analysis: Nucleated cell counts per sample were estimated from amplification of reference gene primers within the assay. To quantify the absolute abundance of each unique TCRbeta CDR3 rearrangement, sequence reads were collapsed and filtered. For each sample, productive Simpson clonality was calculated as the square root of Simpson's diversity index across productive rearrangements. Not all clones reach the TCRdb copy of this immuneACCESS table, which keeps in-frame sequences only. Checked studies attribute under half of the gap to unresolved V genes and leave the rest unexplained. V and J calls and clone size come straight from that table; D and trimming were deduced from the DNA. For this sample there are more than 80,000 clones; approximately 85% appear just once. The top ten hold 3% of the sample.

What the work shows at the level of the full study, not this receptor alone: The quantity of clinical and demographic metadata differed by source and by participant and was supplied without curation.

The sequenced sample consisted of peripheral blood. The sequence came from a woman older than 75 with COVID-19, enrolled during active disease. Here the chain combines TRBV9 and TRBJ1-4, and possibly TRBD1, on 6 matching bases. Here is the DNA: TGTGCCAGCAGCCCAAGGGGGTTTAATGAAAAACTGTTTTTT. It is translated as CASSPRGFNEKLFF.